These 2 T cell receptor beta chains were sequenced from one sample in a study of cytomegalovirus exposure and HLA in healthy donors. The table came from immunoSEQ multiplex PCR; TCRdb's copy has only in-frame clones and leaves some out. In the table there are some 120,000 clones, over 85% of which are singletons. Sequences were obtained from PBMCs. Receptor source: a young woman in good health and CMV-seronegative.

This clone appeared a few times. V is TRBV7-9 and J is TRBJ1-4; D is unresolved. The CDR3 spans 13 residues. V was clipped by 6 bases and J by 4 bases, with 9 bases between them. Germline-derived CDR1 and CDR2 are SEHNR and FQNEAQ (reference sequence). CDR3 residues: CASSIGFNEKLFF. CDR3 nucleotide sequence: TGTGCCAGCAGTATCGGGTTTAATGAAAAACTGTTTTTT.

The V and J genes are TRBV2 and TRBJ1-1; TRBD1 agrees at 10 bases. Per the germline V gene, CDR1 is SNHLY and CDR2 is FYNNEI. CDR3 length equals 14 residues. Trimming removed 1 base from V and 4 bases from J; junction bases left unmatched: 0. The CDR3 reads CASSEGQGATEAFF. The DNA of the CDR3 is TGTGCCAGCAGTGAAGGACAGGGGGCCACTGAAGCTTTCTTT.